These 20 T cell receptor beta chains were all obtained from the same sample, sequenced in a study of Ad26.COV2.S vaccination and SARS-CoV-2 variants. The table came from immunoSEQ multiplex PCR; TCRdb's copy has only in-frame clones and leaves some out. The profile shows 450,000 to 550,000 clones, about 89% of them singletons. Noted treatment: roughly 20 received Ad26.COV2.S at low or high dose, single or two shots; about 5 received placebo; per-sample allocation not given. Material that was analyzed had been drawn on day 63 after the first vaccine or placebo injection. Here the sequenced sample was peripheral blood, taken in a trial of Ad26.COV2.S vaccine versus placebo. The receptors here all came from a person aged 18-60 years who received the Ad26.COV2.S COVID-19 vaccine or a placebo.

The CDR3 protein is CASRTGRYNEQFF. The CDR3 DNA follows: TGTGCCAGCCGGACAGGGCGCTACAATGAGCAGTTCTTC. J is TRBJ2-1 and V is TRBV25-1, with 8 bases that match TRBD1. V shed 8 bases, J shed 3 bases, and the junction held 3 bases outside the gene matches. Per germline, CDR1 MGHDK and CDR2 SYGVNS. This CDR3 comprises 13 residues.

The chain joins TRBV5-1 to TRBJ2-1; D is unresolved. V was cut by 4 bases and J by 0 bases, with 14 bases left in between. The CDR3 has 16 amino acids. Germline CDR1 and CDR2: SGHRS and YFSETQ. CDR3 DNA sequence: TGCGCCAGCAGCCCGGACCCGCGGCGCTCCTACAATGAGCAGTTCTTC. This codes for CASSPDPRRSYNEQFF.

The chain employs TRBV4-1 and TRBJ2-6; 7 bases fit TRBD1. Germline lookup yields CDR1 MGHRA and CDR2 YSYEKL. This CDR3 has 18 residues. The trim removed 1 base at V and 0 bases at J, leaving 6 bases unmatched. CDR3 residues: CASSQVDRAVSGANVLTF. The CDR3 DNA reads TGCGCCAGCAGCCAAGTTGACAGGGCAGTCTCTGGGGCCAACGTCCTGACTTTC.

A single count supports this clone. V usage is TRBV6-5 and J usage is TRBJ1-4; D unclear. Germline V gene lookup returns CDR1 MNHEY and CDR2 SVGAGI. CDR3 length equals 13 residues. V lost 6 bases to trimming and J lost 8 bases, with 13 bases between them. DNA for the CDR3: TGTGCCAGCAGGTCGTTCGGGCGAGAAAAACTGTTTTTT. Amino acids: CASRSFGREKLFF.

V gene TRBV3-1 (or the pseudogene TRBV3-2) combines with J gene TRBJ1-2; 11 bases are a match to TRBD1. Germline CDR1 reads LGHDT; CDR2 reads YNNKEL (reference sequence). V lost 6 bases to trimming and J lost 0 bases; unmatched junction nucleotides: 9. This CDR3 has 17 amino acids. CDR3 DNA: TGTGCCAGCAGACGGACGGGACAGGGGGGAACTAACTATGGCTACACCTTC. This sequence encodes CASRRTGQGGTNYGYTF.

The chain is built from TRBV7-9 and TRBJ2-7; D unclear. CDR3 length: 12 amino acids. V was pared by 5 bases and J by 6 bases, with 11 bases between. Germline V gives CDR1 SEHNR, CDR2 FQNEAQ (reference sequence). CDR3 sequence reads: CASSHATSEQYF. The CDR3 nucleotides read TGTGCCAGCAGCCACGCGACCTCCGAGCAGTACTTC.

Here the CDR3 reads CASSPWPPGGTGELFF. The CDR3 DNA sequence: TGTGCCAGCAGCCCCTGGCCGCCCGGGGGGACCGGGGAGCTGTTTTTT. This sequence joins TRBV7-8 and TRBJ2-2, with 7 nucleotides matching TRBD2. Germline CDR1 and CDR2: SGHVS and FQNEAQ. V shed 5 bases, J shed 5 bases, and the junction held 11 bases outside the gene matches. The CDR3 loop spans 16 amino acids.

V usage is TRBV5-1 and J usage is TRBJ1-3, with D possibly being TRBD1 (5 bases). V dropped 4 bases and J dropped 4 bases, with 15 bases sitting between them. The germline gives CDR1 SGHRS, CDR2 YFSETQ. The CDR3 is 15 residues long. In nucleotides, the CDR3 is TGCGCCAGCAGCCTCACAGGACTTGCCGGAAACACCATATATTTT. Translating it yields CASSLTGLAGNTIYF. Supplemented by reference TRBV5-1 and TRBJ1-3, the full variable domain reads KAGVTQTPRYLIKTRGQQVTLSCSPISGHRSVSWYQQTPGQGLQFLFEYFSETQRNKGNFPGRFSGRQFSNSRSEMNVSTLELGDSALYLCASSLTGLAGNTIYFGEGSWLTVV.

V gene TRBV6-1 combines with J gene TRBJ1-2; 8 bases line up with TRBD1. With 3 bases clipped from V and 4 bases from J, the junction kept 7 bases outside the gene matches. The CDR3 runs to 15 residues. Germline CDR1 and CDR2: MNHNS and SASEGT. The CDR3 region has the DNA TGTGCCAGCAGTGACCAGACAGGGGCCTCCTATGGCTACACCTTC. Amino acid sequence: CASSDQTGASYGYTF.

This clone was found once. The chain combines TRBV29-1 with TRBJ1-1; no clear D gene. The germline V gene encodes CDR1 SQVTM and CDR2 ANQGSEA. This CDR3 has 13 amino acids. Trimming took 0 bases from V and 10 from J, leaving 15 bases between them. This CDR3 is CSVEDQTRQLAFF. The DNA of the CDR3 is TGCAGCGTTGAAGATCAGACGAGGCAGCTAGCTTTCTTT.

CDR3 loop: CASSRDGNYGYTF. DNA for the CDR3: TGTGCCAGCTCCCGGGACGGGAACTATGGCTACACCTTC. The chain recombines TRBV14 with TRBJ1-2, with a possible D match to TRBD1 (5 bases). In germline, CDR1 is SGHDN, CDR2 FVKESK. This CDR3 has 13 residues. Trimming took off 8 bases at V and 2 bases at J, with 12 bases between the two ends. The variable domain in full, completed from reference TRBV14 and TRBJ1-2, reads EAGVTQFPSHSVIEKGQTVTLRCDPISGHDNLYWYRRVMGKEIKFLLHFVKESKQDESGMPNNRFLAERTGGTYSTLKVQPAELEDSGVYFCASSRDGNYGYTFGSGTRLTVV.

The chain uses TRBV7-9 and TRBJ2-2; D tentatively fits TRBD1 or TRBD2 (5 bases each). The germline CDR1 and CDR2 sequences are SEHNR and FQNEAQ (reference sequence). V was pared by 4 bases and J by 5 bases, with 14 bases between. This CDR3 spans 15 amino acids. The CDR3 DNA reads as TGTGCCAGCAGCTCGTTCATGGGGGAAACCGGGGAGCTGTTTTTT. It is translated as CASSSFMGETGELFF.

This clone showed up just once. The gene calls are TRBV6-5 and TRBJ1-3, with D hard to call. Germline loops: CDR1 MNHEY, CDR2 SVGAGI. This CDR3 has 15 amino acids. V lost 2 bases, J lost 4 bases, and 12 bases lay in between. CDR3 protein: CASSYGASPGNTIYF. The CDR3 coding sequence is TGTGCCAGCAGTTACGGCGCCTCACCGGGAAACACCATATATTTT.

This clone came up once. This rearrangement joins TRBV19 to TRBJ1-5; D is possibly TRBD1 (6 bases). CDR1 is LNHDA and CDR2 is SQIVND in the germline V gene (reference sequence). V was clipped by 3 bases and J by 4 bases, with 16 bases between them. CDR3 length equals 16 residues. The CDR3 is CASSIGPGARNQPQHF. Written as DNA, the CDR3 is TGTGCCAGTAGTATCGGGCCGGGGGCAAGGAATCAGCCCCAGCATTTT.

The CDR3 DNA reads TGTGCCAGCAGCTTAAAAGGGGCCTTGAACACTGAAGCTTTCTTT. This encodes CASSLKGALNTEAFF. The J gene is TRBJ1-1, the V gene TRBV11-3; D might be TRBD1 (5 bases). From germline, CDR1 is SGHNT and CDR2 YENEEA. The CDR3 is 15 amino acids. Between the trimmed V and J ends, which lost 2 bases and 0 bases, there was a span of 10 bases.

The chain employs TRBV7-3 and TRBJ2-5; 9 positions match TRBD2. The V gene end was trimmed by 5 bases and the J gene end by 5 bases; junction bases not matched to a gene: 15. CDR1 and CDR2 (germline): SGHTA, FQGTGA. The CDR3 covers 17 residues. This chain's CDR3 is CASSPHGGGRALETQYF. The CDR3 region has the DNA TGTGCCAGCAGCCCACACGGGGGCGGGAGGGCATTGGAGACCCAGTACTTC.

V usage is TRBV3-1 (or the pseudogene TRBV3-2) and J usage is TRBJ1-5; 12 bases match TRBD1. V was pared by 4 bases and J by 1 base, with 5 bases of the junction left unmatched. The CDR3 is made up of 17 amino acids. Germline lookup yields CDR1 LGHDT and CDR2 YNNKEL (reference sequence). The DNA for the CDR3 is TGTGCCAGCAGCCCCGGGACAGGGGGCCCGAGCAATCAGCCCCAGCATTTT. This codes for CASSPGTGGPSNQPQHF.

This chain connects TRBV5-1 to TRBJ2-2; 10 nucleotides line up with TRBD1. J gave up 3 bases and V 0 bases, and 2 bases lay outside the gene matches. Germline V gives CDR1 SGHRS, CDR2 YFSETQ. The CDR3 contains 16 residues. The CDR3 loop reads CASSLGDRGDTGELFF. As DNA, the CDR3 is TGCGCCAGCAGCTTGGGGGACAGGGGCGACACCGGGGAGCTGTTTTTT.

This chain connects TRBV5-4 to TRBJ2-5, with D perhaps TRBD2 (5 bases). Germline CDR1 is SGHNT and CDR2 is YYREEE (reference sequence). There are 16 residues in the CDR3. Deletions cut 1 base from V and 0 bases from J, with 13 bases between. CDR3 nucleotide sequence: TGTGCCAGCAGCTTGCGGCGAGGGATTGACCAAGAGACCCAGTACTTC. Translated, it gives CASSLRRGIDQETQYF.

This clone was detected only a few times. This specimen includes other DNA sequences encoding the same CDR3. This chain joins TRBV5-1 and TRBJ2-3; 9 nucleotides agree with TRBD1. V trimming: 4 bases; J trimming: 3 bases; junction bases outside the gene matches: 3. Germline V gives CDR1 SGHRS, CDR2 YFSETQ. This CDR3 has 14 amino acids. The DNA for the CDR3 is TGCGCCAGCAGCAGGGGACAGGGTACAGATACGCAGTATTTT. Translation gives CASSRGQGTDTQYF. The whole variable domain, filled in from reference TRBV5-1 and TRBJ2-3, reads KAGVTQTPRYLIKTRGQQVTLSCSPISGHRSVSWYQQTPGQGLQFLFEYFSETQRNKGNFPGRFSGRQFSNSRSEMNVSTLELGDSALYLCASSRGQGTDTQYFGPGTRLTVL.